This entry describes one T cell receptor beta chain. Using a J-beta primer mix together with a sample-barcoded 5' primer, a second PCR was run for roughly 6 to 12 cycles. TCRdb reprocessed the 5' RACE reads with MiXCR, giving one entry per CDR3 protein. The sample comprises more than 750,000 distinct CDR3 sequences, under 35% of which are singletons, and about 9.4% rests with the top ten. The sample is drawn from a study of blood T cells in healthy people across ages. V was trimmed by 4 bases and J by 8 bases, leaving 22 bases between them. This CDR3 is built from 16 residues. The V gene's germline CDR1 is SGHRS and CDR2 YFSETQ. These data were likewise used in another study, on T cells of mothers and their children.

The receptor comes from a woman aged 35 to 49 in good health. V is TRBV5-1 and J is TRBJ2-1, with TRBD1 as a possible D gene (6 bases). The sample consisted of blood. CDR3 bases: TGCGCCAGCAGCCTTCTAAACAGGGAAGTGGGCTATGAGCAGTTCTTC. Translated, it gives CASSLLNREVGYEQFF.